The 6 T cell receptor beta chains below were found in one sample sequenced in a study of CD8 T cells in ankylosing spondylitis. General study points: Ankylosing spondylitis blood appeared to carry a characteristic TCR beta motif of roughly eight highly homologous variants.

MiXCR, run by TCRdb on the 5' RACE reads, gives a single entry per CDR3 protein. Of approximately 500,000 distinct CDR3 sequences listed, about 13% are singletons. No antigen is known for these receptors. The sample taken for sequencing was blood, either unsorted or a sorted T cell fraction (not recorded which). These receptors came from a male donor with ankylosing spondylitis.

V is TRBV11-2 and J is TRBJ1-2, with D possibly TRBD1 on 5 matching bases. Germline V lookup: CDR1 SGHAT, CDR2 FQNNGV. Trimming stripped 5 bases from V and 2 bases from J, with 12 bases between. CDR3 size: 14 residues. The CDR3 DNA reads as TGTGCCAGCAGCAGTTGGGGGGGAAACTATGGCTACACCTTC. It translates to CASSSWGGNYGYTF.

This clonotype was detected a few times. V is TRBV15 and J is TRBJ2-7; 7 bases are a match to TRBD1. The germline V gene has CDR1 LNHNV and CDR2 YYDKDF (reference sequence). Trimming cost V 3 bases and J 1 base; bases outside gene matches: 6. This CDR3 spans 15 amino acids. CDR3 amino acids: CATSRSTGWSYEQYF. The CDR3 nucleotides read TGTGCCACCAGCAGGTCGACAGGGTGGTCCTACGAGCAGTACTTC.

Only a few counts were recorded for this clonotype. This chain links TRBV24-1 with TRBJ2-1; 14 nucleotides agree with TRBD2. The CDR3 totals 16 residues. Germline assignment: CDR1 KGHDR and CDR2 SFDVKD. J lost 8 bases, V lost 4 bases, and 6 bases had no gene match. This chain's CDR3 is CATSETGLAGADEQFF. DNA of the CDR3: TGTGCCACCAGTGAAACGGGACTAGCGGGAGCGGATGAGCAGTTCTTC.

This clonotype has a handful of counts. The CDR3 region has the DNA TGCGCCAGCATTAGACTAGCGGGAGGAGCAGATACGCAGTATTTT. Translating gives CASIRLAGGADTQYF. This rearrangement joins TRBV10-2 to TRBJ2-3, with 13 bases matching TRBD2. CDR1 is WSHSY, CDR2 SAAADI, per germline. CDR3 length equals 15 residues. The ends lost 7 bases at V and 4 bases at J; junction bases unmatched: 5.

This clonotype was seen a few times. The chain employs TRBV5-1 and TRBJ2-1; TRBD1 aligns across 7 bases. This CDR3 has 14 residues. V gave up 7 bases and J gave up 2 bases; unmatched junction bases: 6. Per germline, CDR1 SGHRS and CDR2 YFSETQ. For the CDR3, the DNA is TGCGCCAGCGGTTCGGGACAGACCTACAATGAGCAGTTCTTC. This encodes CASGSGQTYNEQFF.

This rearrangement joins TRBV7-9 to TRBJ2-2, with D perhaps being TRBD1 or TRBD2 (5 bases each). Trimming removed 5 bases from V and 6 bases from J, with 7 bases in between. This CDR3 has 12 amino acids. Germline V CDR1 and CDR2: SEHNR, FQNEAQ (reference sequence). The CDR3 DNA is TGTGCCAGCAGCGTGGGACCCGGGGAGCTGTTTTTT. Translated: CASSVGPGELFF. Combining the CDR3 with reference TRBV7-9 and TRBJ2-2 gives the whole variable domain DTGVSQNPRHKITKRGQNVTFRCDPISEHNRLYWYRQTLGQGPEFLTYFQNEAQLEKSRLLSDRFSAERPKGSFSTLEIQRTEQGDSAMYLCASSVGPGELFFGEGSRLTVL.